The rows below give T cell receptor beta chains drawn from one sample of a study of sequential checkpoint blockade in melanoma. The data were produced by immunoSEQ multiplex PCR, yet TCRdb's version contains in-frame clones alone and is incomplete. Here the sample spans around 1,700 clones, under 30% being singletons. Specimen: tumor tissue (inferred from file names), collected from a patient given nivolumab and ipilimumab in sequence. The receptors derive from a human donor with melanoma. Each CDR3 is given with its conserved first and last residue. A D gene is named only where the DNA matches it firmly. Size values are once, few and many counts, or a class for expanded clones, and some rows have none.

clone size: hyperexpanded; D gene: -; J gene: TRBJ1-3; V gene: TRBV18; CDR3 protein: CASSPFYQGGNTIYF; CDR3 DNA: TGTGCCAGCTCACCATTCTACCAGGGGGGAAACACCATATATTTT
clone size: -; D gene: TRBD1; J gene: TRBJ2-7; V gene: TRBV5-1; CDR3 protein: CASSLLGQGNNEQYF; CDR3 DNA: TGCGCCAGCAGCTTGTTAGGACAGGGGAACAACGAGCAGTACTTC
clone size: -; D gene: -; J gene: TRBJ2-1; V gene: TRBV29-1; CDR3 protein: CSAQGGVSYNEQFF; CDR3 DNA: TGCAGCGCCCAAGGGGGGGTCTCCTACAATGAGCAGTTCTTC
clone size: medium-sized; D gene: -; J gene: TRBJ2-7; V gene: TRBV6-8; CDR3 protein: CASSQLRLDEQYF; CDR3 DNA: TGTGCCAGCAGCCAACTCCGGTTGGACGAGCAGTACTTC
clone size: medium-sized; D gene: -; J gene: TRBJ2-7; V gene: TRBV11-3; CDR3 protein: CASSLDFGNLLLEQYF; CDR3 DNA: TGTGCCAGCAGTTTAGACTTTGGGAACCTCCTGCTCGAGCAGTACTTC
clone size: few; D gene: -; J gene: TRBJ2-7; V gene: TRBV6-8; CDR3 protein: CASNDSPSEQYF; CDR3 DNA: TGTGCCAGCAACGACTCCCCCAGCGAGCAGTACTTC
clone size: medium-sized; D gene: -; J gene: TRBJ2-7; V gene: TRBV6-8; CDR3 protein: CASPFRGGSNSYEQYF; CDR3 DNA: TGTGCCAGCCCTTTTCGTGGGGGATCCAACTCCTACGAGCAGTACTTC
clone size: few; D gene: -; J gene: TRBJ2-2; V gene: TRBV12-5; CDR3 protein: CASGFLERPNTGELFF; CDR3 DNA: TGTGCTAGTGGTTTTTTGGAACGTCCTAACACCGGGGAGCTGTTTTTT
clone size: medium-sized; D gene: TRBD1; J gene: TRBJ2-1; V gene: TRBV23-1; CDR3 protein: CARRGLLYNEQFF; CDR3 DNA: TGCGCCAGGAGGGGGCTCCTCTACAATGAGCAGTTCTTC
clone size: medium-sized; D gene: -; J gene: TRBJ2-5; V gene: TRBV9; CDR3 protein: CASSGGRRGQGGQETQYF; CDR3 DNA: TGTGCCAGCAGCGGGGGTAGGCGAGGACAGGGAGGGCAAGAGACCCAGTACTTC
clone size: -; D gene: -; J gene: TRBJ1-5; V gene: TRBV29-1; CDR3 protein: CSVDQGPNQPQHF; CDR3 DNA: TGCAGCGTTGATCAGGGACCCAATCAGCCCCAGCATTTT
clone size: medium-sized; D gene: TRBD2; J gene: TRBJ2-3; V gene: TRBV11-3; CDR3 protein: CASSLRIAGSDTQYF; CDR3 DNA: TGTGCCAGCAGCTTAAGGATAGCGGGGTCAGATACGCAGTATTTT
clone size: -; D gene: -; J gene: TRBJ2-3; V gene: TRBV4-1; CDR3 protein: CASSQVSQSHITDTQYF; CDR3 DNA: TGCGCCAGCAGCCAAGTAAGTCAGAGTCACATCACAGATACGCAGTATTTT
clone size: -; D gene: TRBD1; J gene: TRBJ1-1; V gene: TRBV18; CDR3 protein: CASSPGQGWQDTEAFF; CDR3 DNA: TGTGCCAGCTCACCGGGACAGGGGTGGCAGGACACTGAAGCTTTCTTT
clone size: -; D gene: -; J gene: TRBJ1-1; V gene: TRBV6-8; CDR3 protein: CASMGQGWVTEAFF; CDR3 DNA: TGTGCCAGCATGGGTCAGGGGTGGGTCACTGAAGCTTTCTTT
clone size: -; D gene: -; J gene: TRBJ2-6; V gene: TRBV19; CDR3 protein: CASSIYVGAGANVLTF; CDR3 DNA: TGTGCCAGTAGTATCTATGTGGGAGCTGGGGCCAACGTCCTGACTTTC
clone size: once; D gene: TRBD1; J gene: TRBJ2-7; V gene: TRBV5-1; CDR3 protein: CASARTGTGVLWPYEQYF; CDR3 DNA: TGCGCCAGCGCCCGAACCGGGACAGGGGTCCTTTGGCCCTACGAGCAGTACTTC
clone size: once; D gene: TRBD1; J gene: TRBJ2-7; V gene: TRBV29-1; CDR3 protein: CSASTGGSSYEQYF; CDR3 DNA: TGCAGCGCTTCGACAGGGGGGAGCTCCTACGAGCAGTACTTC
clone size: -; D gene: -; J gene: TRBJ2-5; V gene: TRBV14; CDR3 protein: CASSQAMLMETQYF; CDR3 DNA: TGTGCCAGCAGCCAAGCTATGTTGATGGAGACCCAGTACTTC
clone size: medium-sized; D gene: TRBD2; J gene: TRBJ2-7; V gene: TRBV6-8; CDR3 protein: CASSYSAGGASGEQYF; CDR3 DNA: TGTGCCAGCAGTTACTCAGCCGGGGGGGCTAGCGGAGAGCAGTACTTC
clone size: medium-sized; D gene: TRBD1; J gene: TRBJ2-7; V gene: TRBV11-3; CDR3 protein: CASSTPGQGSYEQYF; CDR3 DNA: TGTGCCAGCAGCACACCGGGACAGGGCTCCTACGAGCAGTACTTC
clone size: few; D gene: -; J gene: TRBJ2-3; V gene: TRBV11-3; CDR3 protein: CASSLGRRTDTQYF; CDR3 DNA: TGTGCCAGCAGCTTGGGCAGGCGCACAGATACGCAGTATTTT
clone size: -; D gene: -; J gene: TRBJ1-2; V gene: TRBV19; CDR3 protein: CASSIPSHLTIVYTF; CDR3 DNA: TGTGCCAGTAGTATACCTTCCCACCTAACTATTGTCTACACCTTC
clone size: medium-sized; D gene: TRBD1; J gene: TRBJ1-6; V gene: TRBV11-3; CDR3 protein: CASSSPRQGVSPLHF; CDR3 DNA: TGTGCCAGCAGCTCCCCTCGCCAGGGGGTATCACCCCTCCACTTT
clone size: -; D gene: -; J gene: TRBJ1-3; V gene: TRBV9; CDR3 protein: CASSVSASTGNTIYF; CDR3 DNA: TGTGCCAGCAGCGTATCAGCTTCAACTGGAAACACCATATATTTT
clone size: few; D gene: -; J gene: TRBJ1-2; V gene: TRBV19; CDR3 protein: CASRKQEGNGYTF; CDR3 DNA: TGTGCCAGCCGTAAGCAGGAAGGGAATGGCTACACCTTC
clone size: large; D gene: -; J gene: TRBJ2-7; V gene: TRBV11-3; CDR3 protein: CASSLTYTQGAYEQYF; CDR3 DNA: TGTGCCAGCAGCTTGACTTATACACAGGGAGCCTACGAGCAGTACTTC
clone size: medium-sized; D gene: -; J gene: TRBJ1-5; V gene: TRBV11-3; CDR3 protein: CASSLERGLNQPQHF; CDR3 DNA: TGTGCCAGCAGCTTAGAGCGGGGCTTAAATCAGCCCCAGCATTTT
clone size: few; D gene: TRBD1; J gene: TRBJ1-1; V gene: TRBV11-3; CDR3 protein: CASSQGQGGQRTEAFF; CDR3 DNA: TGTGCCAGCAGCCAAGGACAGGGGGGGCAGAGGACTGAAGCTTTCTTT
clone size: -; D gene: TRBD1; J gene: TRBJ2-7; V gene: TRBV11-3; CDR3 protein: CASSIGPGQGAYEQYF; CDR3 DNA: TGTGCCAGCAGCATAGGGCCGGGACAGGGGGCCTACGAGCAGTACTTC
clone size: -; D gene: -; J gene: TRBJ1-3; V gene: TRBV5-1; CDR3 protein: CASSLSGTGNTIYF; CDR3 DNA: TGCGCCAGCAGCTTGAGTGGGACGGGAAACACCATATATTTT
clone size: -; D gene: TRBD1; J gene: TRBJ1-5; V gene: TRBV19; CDR3 protein: CASMGTGGLGQPQHF; CDR3 DNA: TGTGCCAGTATGGGGACAGGGGGCCTTGGTCAGCCCCAGCATTTT
clone size: -; D gene: -; J gene: TRBJ1-6; V gene: TRBV6-8; CDR3 protein: CASSLGVSPLHF; CDR3 DNA: TGTGCCAGCAGCCTAGGCGTCTCACCCCTCCACTTT
clone size: -; D gene: -; J gene: TRBJ2-2; V gene: TRBV19; CDR3 protein: CASQMWGVGTGELFF; CDR3 DNA: TGTGCCAGCCAGATGTGGGGGGTTGGCACCGGGGAGCTGTTTTTT
clone size: medium-sized; D gene: -; J gene: TRBJ1-1; V gene: TRBV11-3; CDR3 protein: CASRSPGVHTEAFF; CDR3 DNA: TGTGCCAGCAGATCCCCGGGGGTACACACTGAAGCTTTCTTT
clone size: -; D gene: -; J gene: TRBJ1-1; V gene: TRBV6-8; CDR3 protein: CASSIQGRTEAFF; CDR3 DNA: TGTGCCAGCAGCATACAGGGACGGACTGAAGCTTTCTTT
clone size: -; D gene: -; J gene: TRBJ2-7; V gene: TRBV6-8; CDR3 protein: CASRGSLEHEQYF; CDR3 DNA: TGTGCCAGCAGGGGAAGCCTCGAACACGAGCAGTACTTC
clone size: -; D gene: -; J gene: TRBJ2-7; V gene: TRBV14; CDR3 protein: CASSQDLGGPTYEQYF; CDR3 DNA: TGTGCCAGCAGCCAAGATCTAGGGGGGCCTACCTACGAGCAGTACTTC
clone size: many; D gene: -; J gene: TRBJ1-6; V gene: TRBV9; CDR3 protein: CASSVDSQNSPLHF; CDR3 DNA: TGTGCCAGCAGCGTAGATTCTCAGAATTCACCCCTCCACTTT
clone size: -; D gene: -; J gene: TRBJ2-3; V gene: TRBV19; CDR3 protein: CASSPGTLGLTDTQYF; CDR3 DNA: TGTGCCAGTAGTCCGGGGACACTGGGCCTCACAGATACGCAGTATTTT
clone size: large; D gene: -; J gene: TRBJ1-3; V gene: TRBV6-8; CDR3 protein: CASTYKMNPRSGNTIYF; CDR3 DNA: TGTGCCAGCACTTACAAAATGAACCCCCGCTCTGGAAACACCATATATTTT
clone size: medium-sized; D gene: TRBD2; J gene: TRBJ2-3; V gene: TRBV11-3; CDR3 protein: CASSLRVGVGGGPRVTLYF; CDR3 DNA: TGTGCCAGCAGCTTACGCGTTGGGGTTGGCGGGGGGCCCAGGGTTACTCTGTATTTT
clone size: medium-sized; D gene: -; J gene: TRBJ2-4; V gene: TRBV11-3; CDR3 protein: CASSLDGAGRNIQYF; CDR3 DNA: TGTGCCAGCAGCTTAGACGGGGCCGGAAGAAACATTCAGTACTTC
clone size: -; D gene: TRBD1; J gene: TRBJ2-1; V gene: TRBV4-1; CDR3 protein: CASSQSEGQGVNEQFF; CDR3 DNA: TGCGCCAGCAGCCAGTCCGAGGGACAGGGGGTAAATGAGCAGTTCTTC
clone size: -; D gene: TRBD2; J gene: TRBJ2-5; V gene: TRBV28; CDR3 protein: CASLASGVKTQYF; CDR3 DNA: TGTGCCAGTCTCGCTAGCGGGGTAAAGACCCAGTACTTC
clone size: medium-sized; D gene: -; J gene: TRBJ1-3; V gene: TRBV11-3; CDR3 protein: CASRKDRSSGNTIYF; CDR3 DNA: TGTGCCAGCAGAAAAGACAGGAGCTCTGGAAACACCATATATTTT
clone size: -; D gene: TRBD2; J gene: TRBJ2-3; V gene: TRBV5-1; CDR3 protein: CASSLLAGGITDTQYF; CDR3 DNA: TGCGCCAGCAGCTTGTTAGCGGGGGGAATAACAGATACGCAGTATTTT
clone size: few; D gene: -; J gene: TRBJ1-2; V gene: TRBV6-8; CDR3 protein: CASSLPDSYGYTF; CDR3 DNA: TGTGCCAGCAGTCTTCCCGACAGCTATGGCTACACCTTC
clone size: large; D gene: -; J gene: TRBJ2-3; V gene: TRBV9; CDR3 protein: CASSVAYRGDTQYF; CDR3 DNA: TGTGCCAGCAGCGTAGCTTACCGGGGGGATACGCAGTATTTT
clone size: -; D gene: -; J gene: TRBJ2-7; V gene: TRBV5-1; CDR3 protein: CASSWRDSLSEQYF; CDR3 DNA: TGCGCCAGCAGCTGGCGGGACAGCCTGAGCGAGCAGTACTTC
clone size: few; D gene: TRBD1; J gene: TRBJ2-5; V gene: TRBV9; CDR3 protein: CASSAATGVAETQYF; CDR3 DNA: TGTGCCAGCAGCGCGGCTACAGGGGTCGCGGAGACCCAGTACTTC
clone size: medium-sized; D gene: TRBD1; J gene: TRBJ2-7; V gene: TRBV11-3; CDR3 protein: CASSQRTGGSSYEQYF; CDR3 DNA: TGTGCCAGCAGCCAACGGACAGGGGGGAGCTCCTACGAGCAGTACTTC
clone size: -; D gene: TRBD1; J gene: TRBJ1-6; V gene: TRBV19; CDR3 protein: CASSIPRGLNSPLHF; CDR3 DNA: TGTGCCAGTAGTATCCCCAGGGGGCTGAATTCACCCCTCCACTTT
clone size: few; D gene: -; J gene: TRBJ2-1; V gene: TRBV11-3; CDR3 protein: CASSLGSTWGVGNEQFF; CDR3 DNA: TGTGCCAGCAGCTTAGGCAGCACGTGGGGCGTAGGTAATGAGCAGTTCTTC
clone size: many; D gene: -; J gene: TRBJ1-2; V gene: TRBV11-3; CDR3 protein: CASSPYTGKDVGYTF; CDR3 DNA: TGTGCCAGCAGCCCCTACACAGGGAAGGATGTTGGCTACACCTTC
clone size: once; D gene: -; J gene: TRBJ2-1; V gene: TRBV19; CDR3 protein: CASSIVRYNEQFF; CDR3 DNA: TGTGCCAGTAGTATAGTCAGGTACAATGAGCAGTTCTTC
clone size: -; D gene: TRBD1; J gene: TRBJ1-4; V gene: TRBV30; CDR3 protein: CASTPGQGARDTNEKLFF; CDR3 DNA: TGTGCCAGTACACCGGGACAGGGGGCGCGGGACACTAATGAAAAACTGTTTTTT
clone size: few; D gene: -; J gene: TRBJ2-3; V gene: TRBV4-1; CDR3 protein: CASSQDTTDTQYF; CDR3 DNA: TGCGCCAGCAGCCAAGACACCACAGATACGCAGTATTTT
clone size: few; D gene: TRBD1; J gene: TRBJ2-2; V gene: TRBV9; CDR3 protein: CASSGWDRPTGELFF; CDR3 DNA: TGTGCCAGCAGCGGCTGGGACAGACCCACCGGGGAGCTGTTTTTT